The clone carrying this T cell receptor (beta chain) occurred many times. Its antigen remains unidentified. This entry comes from a study of T-cell reconstitution after alpha-beta-depleted transplantation in children. The TCRbeta library was prepared with unique molecular identifiers. TCRdb redid the calling of the PCR reads with MiXCR, one entry per CDR3 protein. Of 25,000 to 35,000 distinct CDR3 sequences in the sample, less than 8.5% were seen once. Findings of the study overall: One year after transplant, T-cell counts and diversity came mostly from newly produced T cells. In patients about two months after transplant, alpha-beta T cells reportedly arose from several hundred expanded graft clones. From surviving recipient T cells and thymic progenitors came the high day-60 TCRbeta diversity observed in some patients.

Germline lookup yields CDR1 MGHDK and CDR2 SYGVNS. This CDR3 region has 16 residues. J gave up 2 bases and V 4 bases, and 10 bases lay outside the gene matches. The chain employs TRBV25-1 and TRBJ2-7; 8 bases agree with TRBD1. The source was peripheral blood, collected 60 days after TCRalphabeta/CD19-depleted stem cell transplant. The clonotype comes from a child younger than two who had a stem cell transplant for acute myeloid leukemia, so the T cells may come from the graft donor. CDR3 sequence: CASSATNRGLTYEQYF. The CDR3 bases are TGTGCCAGCAGTGCTACTAACAGGGGGTTAACCTACGAGCAGTACTTC.